The 10 T cell receptor beta chains given below trace back to one sample, sequenced in a study of cytomegalovirus exposure and HLA in healthy donors. PCR primers comprised 60 Vbeta and 13 Jbeta primers. Profiled with immunoSEQ multiplex PCR; TCRdb holds only in-frame clones, not every one. The profile shows tens of thousands of clones, 82% of them singletons. The sample consisted of PBMCs. The receptors here all came from a woman under 30 in good health and CMV-seronegative.

Only a few counts were recorded for this clone. The chain employs TRBV6-4 and TRBJ2-5; D not certain. Germline CDR1 MRHNA, CDR2 SNTAGT. Trimming removed 3 bases from V and 1 base from J, with 6 bases in between. The CDR3 length is 13 residues. For the CDR3, the DNA is TGTGCCAGCAGTGAAGAGTCCCAAGAGACCCAGTACTTC. Residues: CASSEESQETQYF.

The chain employs TRBV11-2 and TRBJ2-3, with 7 bases identical to TRBD2. From germline, CDR1 is SGHAT and CDR2 FQNNGV. The CDR3 is 16 amino acids. The junction had 9 bases not matched to a gene; V was cut back by 4 bases and J by 2 bases. CDR3 in amino acids: CASSSPSGWDTDTQYF. The CDR3 DNA is TGTGCCAGCAGCTCCCCTAGCGGTTGGGACACAGATACGCAGTATTTT.

The chain couples TRBV27 to TRBJ2-1; 8 nucleotides agree with TRBD2. Germline V gene sequence: CDR1 MNHEY, CDR2 SMNVEV (reference sequence). The V gene end was trimmed by 6 bases and the J gene end by 0 bases; junction bases not matched to a gene: 10. The CDR3 length is 17 residues. CDR3: CASSQATGTSSYNEQFF. The CDR3 nucleotides are TGTGCCAGCAGCCAAGCAACGGGGACTAGCTCCTACAATGAGCAGTTCTTC.

As to this clone: A junction boundary mismatches the germline segment, possibly from a read error. The rearrangement uses TRBV5-5 and TRBJ2-7; TRBD1 aligns across 7 bases. CDR1 and CDR2 from the germline V gene are SGHKS and YYEKEE (reference sequence). The CDR3 is made up of 14 amino acids. DNA of the CDR3: TGTGCCAGCAGCTTGCCGGGACAGTTCTACAAGCAGTACTTC. This sequence encodes CASSLPGQFYKQYF.

The V gene is TRBV28, the J gene TRBJ2-3, with TRBD2 matching over 16 bases. After removal of 9 bases from V and 6 bases from J, the junction contained 3 bases not matched to a gene. Germline-derived CDR1 and CDR2 are MDHEN and SYDVKM. This CDR3 comprises 14 residues. Here the CDR3 DNA reads TGTGCCAGTGGGACTAGCGGGAGGGGGGATACGCAGTATTTT. Protein product: CASGTSGRGDTQYF.

The chain links TRBV11-2 to TRBJ2-1; TRBD2 agrees at 9 bases. There are 17 residues in the CDR3. V dropped 7 bases and J dropped 9; count of bases not matched to a gene: 19. CDR1 and CDR2 from the germline V gene are SGHAT and FQNNGV. The CDR3 reads CASTPINVGREGGEQFF. CDR3 DNA sequence: TGTGCCAGCACCCCAATAAACGTCGGGCGGGAGGGCGGTGAGCAGTTCTTC.

The chain carries TRBV4-1 and TRBJ2-3, with 13 bases lining up with TRBD2. The ends lost 1 base at V and 3 bases at J; junction bases unmatched: 7. The V gene's germline CDR1 is MGHRA and CDR2 YSYEKL. The CDR3 loop spans 18 amino acids. CDR3 coding DNA: TGCGCCAGCAGCCAAGGAGTCGGGACTAGCGGGATTACAGATACGCAGTATTTT. It encodes CASSQGVGTSGITDTQYF.

The gene calls are TRBV19 and TRBJ2-2; no clear D gene. The germline gives CDR1 LNHDA, CDR2 SQIVND (reference sequence). V lost 7 bases, J lost 1 base, and 10 bases lay in between. This CDR3 spans 14 amino acids. CDR3 bases: TGTGCCAGTAATAAACAGCTGAACACCGGGGAGCTGTTTTTT. This sequence encodes CASNKQLNTGELFF.

This clone was seen only a few times. The gene calls are TRBV5-5 and TRBJ1-2; D ambiguous. V was cut by 4 bases and J by 5 bases, with 15 bases left in between. CDR1 is SGHKS and CDR2 is YYEKEE in the germline V gene (reference sequence). The CDR3 consists of 14 residues. CDR3 in amino acids: CASSPFSSLYGYTF. CDR3 in DNA: TGTGCCAGCAGCCCTTTTAGCTCCCTTTATGGCTACACCTTC.

This chain joins TRBV28 and TRBJ2-7; tentative D call: TRBD1 (7 bases). Germline values: CDR1 MDHEN, CDR2 SYDVKM. Trimming removed 2 bases from V and 5 bases from J, with 13 bases in between. This CDR3 region has 14 residues. CDR3 in DNA: TGTGCCAGCAGTTTAGGTTGGAGGGGGCACGAGCAGTACTTC. It is translated as CASSLGWRGHEQYF.